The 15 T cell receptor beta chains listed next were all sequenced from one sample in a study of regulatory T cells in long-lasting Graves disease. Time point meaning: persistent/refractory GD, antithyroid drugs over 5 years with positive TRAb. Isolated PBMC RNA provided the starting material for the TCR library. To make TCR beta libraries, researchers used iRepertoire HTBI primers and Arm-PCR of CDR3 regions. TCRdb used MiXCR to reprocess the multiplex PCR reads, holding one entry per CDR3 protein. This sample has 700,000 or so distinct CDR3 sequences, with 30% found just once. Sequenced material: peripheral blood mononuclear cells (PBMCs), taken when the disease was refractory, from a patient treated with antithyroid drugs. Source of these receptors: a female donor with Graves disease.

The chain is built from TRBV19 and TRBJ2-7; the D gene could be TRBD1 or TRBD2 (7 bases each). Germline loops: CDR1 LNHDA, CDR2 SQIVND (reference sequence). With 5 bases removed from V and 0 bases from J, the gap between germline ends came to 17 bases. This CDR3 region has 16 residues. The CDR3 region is CASSRVPGGGSYEQYF. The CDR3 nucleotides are TGTGCCAGTAGTCGTGTCCCAGGGGGGGGCTCCTACGAGCAGTACTTC.

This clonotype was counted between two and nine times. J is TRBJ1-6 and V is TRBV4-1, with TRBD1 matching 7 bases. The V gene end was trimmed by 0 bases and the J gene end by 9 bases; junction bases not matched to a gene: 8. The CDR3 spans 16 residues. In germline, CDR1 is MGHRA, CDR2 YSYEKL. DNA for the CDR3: TGCGCCAGCAGCCAAGAAAGGGACAGTTATGCTTCACCCCTCCACTTT. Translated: CASSQERDSYASPLHF.

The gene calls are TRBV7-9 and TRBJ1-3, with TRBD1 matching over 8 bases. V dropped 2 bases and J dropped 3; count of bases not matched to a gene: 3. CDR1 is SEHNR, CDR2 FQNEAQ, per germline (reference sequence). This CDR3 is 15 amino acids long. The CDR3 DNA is TGTGCCAGCAGCTTACCAGGGGGCGGTGGAAACACCATATATTTT. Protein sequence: CASSLPGGGGNTIYF.

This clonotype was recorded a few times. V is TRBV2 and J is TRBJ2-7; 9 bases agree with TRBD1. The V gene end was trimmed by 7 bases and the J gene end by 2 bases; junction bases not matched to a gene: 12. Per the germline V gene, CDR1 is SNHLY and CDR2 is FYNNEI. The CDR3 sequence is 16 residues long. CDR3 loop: CASTGGGRTGAYEQYF. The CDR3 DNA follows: TGTGCCAGCACCGGGGGAGGTAGGACAGGGGCCTACGAGCAGTACTTC.

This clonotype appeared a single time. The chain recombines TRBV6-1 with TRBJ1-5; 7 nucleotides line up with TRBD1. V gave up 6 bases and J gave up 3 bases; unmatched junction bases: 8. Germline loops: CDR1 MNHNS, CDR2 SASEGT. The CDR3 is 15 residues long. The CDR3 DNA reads TGTGCCAGCAGGGGCCGACAGGGCCTCAATCAGCCCCAGCATTTT. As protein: CASRGRQGLNQPQHF.

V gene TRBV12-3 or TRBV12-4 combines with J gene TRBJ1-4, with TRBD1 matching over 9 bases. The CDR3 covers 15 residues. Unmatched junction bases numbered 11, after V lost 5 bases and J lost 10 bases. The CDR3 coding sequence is TGTGCCAGCAGTCTCCGGACAGGGGAACTGAGAAAACTGTTTTTT. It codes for CASSLRTGELRKLFF.

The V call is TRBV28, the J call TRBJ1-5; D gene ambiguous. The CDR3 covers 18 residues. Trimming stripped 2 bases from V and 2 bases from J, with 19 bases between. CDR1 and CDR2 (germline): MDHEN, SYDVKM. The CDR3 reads CASSLVGIGEWGNQPQHF. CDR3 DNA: TGTGCCAGCAGTTTAGTGGGTATTGGGGAATGGGGCAATCAGCCCCAGCATTTT.

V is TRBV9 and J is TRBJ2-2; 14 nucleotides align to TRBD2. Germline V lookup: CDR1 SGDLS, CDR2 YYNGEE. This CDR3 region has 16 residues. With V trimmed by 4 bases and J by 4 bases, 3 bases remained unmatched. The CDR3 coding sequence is TGTGCCAGCAGCTCGGGACTAGCGGGAGTCACCGGGGAGCTGTTTTTT. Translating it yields CASSSGLAGVTGELFF.

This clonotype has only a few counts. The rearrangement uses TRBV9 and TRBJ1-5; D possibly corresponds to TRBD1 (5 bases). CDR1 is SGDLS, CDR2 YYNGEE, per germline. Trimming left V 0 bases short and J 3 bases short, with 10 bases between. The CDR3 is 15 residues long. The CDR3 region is CASSVAGRANQPQHF. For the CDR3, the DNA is TGTGCCAGCAGCGTAGCCGGCAGGGCCAATCAGCCCCAGCATTTT.

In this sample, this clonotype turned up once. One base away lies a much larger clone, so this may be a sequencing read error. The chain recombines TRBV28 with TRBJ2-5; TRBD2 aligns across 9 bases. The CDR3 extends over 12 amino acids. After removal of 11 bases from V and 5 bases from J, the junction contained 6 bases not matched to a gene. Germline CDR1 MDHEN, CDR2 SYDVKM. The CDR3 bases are TGTGCCGGCACAAGCGGGAGGGAGACCCAGTACTTC. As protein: CAGTSGRETQYF. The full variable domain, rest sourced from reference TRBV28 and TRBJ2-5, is DVKVTQSSRYLVKRTGEKVFLECVQDMDHENMFWYRQDPGLGLRLIYFSYDVKMKEKGDIPEGYSVSREKKERFSLILESASTNQTSMYLCAGTSGRETQYFGPGTRLLVL.

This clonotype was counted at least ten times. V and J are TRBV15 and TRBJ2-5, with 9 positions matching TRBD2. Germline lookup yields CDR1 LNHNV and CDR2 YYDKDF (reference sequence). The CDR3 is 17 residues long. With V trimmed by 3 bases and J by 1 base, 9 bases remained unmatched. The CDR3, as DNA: TGTGCCACCAGCAGTCCTAGACTAGCGGAGTTCCAAGAGACCCAGTACTTC. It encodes CATSSPRLAEFQETQYF.

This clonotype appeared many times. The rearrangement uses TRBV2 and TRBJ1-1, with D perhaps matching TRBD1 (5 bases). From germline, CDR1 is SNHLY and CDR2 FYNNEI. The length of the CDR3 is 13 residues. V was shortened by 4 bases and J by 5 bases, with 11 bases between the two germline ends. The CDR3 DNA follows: TGTGCCAGCAGTGTTCAGCGGGGGACTGAAGCTTTCTTT. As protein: CASSVQRGTEAFF.

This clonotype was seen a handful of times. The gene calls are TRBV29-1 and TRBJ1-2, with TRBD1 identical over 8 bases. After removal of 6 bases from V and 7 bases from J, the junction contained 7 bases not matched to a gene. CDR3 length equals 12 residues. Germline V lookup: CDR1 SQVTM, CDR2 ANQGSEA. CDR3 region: CSVDRGVGGYTF. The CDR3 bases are TGCAGCGTAGACAGGGGCGTCGGTGGCTACACCTTC.

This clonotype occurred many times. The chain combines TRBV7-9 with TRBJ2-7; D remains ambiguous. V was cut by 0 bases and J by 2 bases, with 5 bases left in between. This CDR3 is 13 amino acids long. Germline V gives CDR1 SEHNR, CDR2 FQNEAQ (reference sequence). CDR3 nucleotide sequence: TGTGCCAGCAGCTTAGCGGCGCCCTACGAGCAGTACTTC. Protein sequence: CASSLAAPYEQYF.

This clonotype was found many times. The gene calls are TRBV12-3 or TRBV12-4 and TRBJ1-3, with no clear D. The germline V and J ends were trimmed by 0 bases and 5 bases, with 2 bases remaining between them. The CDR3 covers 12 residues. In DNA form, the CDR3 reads TGTGCCAGCAGTTTAGCCCGAAACACCATATATTTT. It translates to CASSLARNTIYF.